The rows below give T cell receptor beta chains drawn from one sample of a study of blood T cell repertoires in COVID-19. Sequenced by immunoSEQ multiplex PCR; TCRdb stores in-frame clones only, minus some. The profile covers around 170,000 clones, with 84% appearing a single time and 12% to 15% taken by the ten largest. The sequenced material came from peripheral blood. The origin of the receptors is a man in his late teens or twenties with active or convalescent COVID-19. CDR3s include the opening cysteine and the closing phenylalanine or tryptophan. D genes are given only for firm matches. The size entry is marked missing in some rows and otherwise reads once, few, many or a size class.

CDR3 DNA: TGTGCCAGCAGCCGCCCCGGGGGTGTCTACGAGCAGTACTTC
CDR3 protein: CASSRPGGVYEQYF
J gene: TRBJ2-7
V gene: TRBV3-1/TRBV3-2
D gene: .
clone size: .

CDR3 DNA: TGTGCCAGCAGCTTTTCGGGGGAGACCCAGTACTTC
CDR3 protein: CASSFSGETQYF
J gene: TRBJ2-5
V gene: TRBV7-9
D gene: .
clone size: .

CDR3 DNA: TGTGCCAGCAGCGCCCGAACAGTTCAGGAGACCCAGTACTTC
CDR3 protein: CASSARTVQETQYF
J gene: TRBJ2-5
V gene: TRBV7-6
D gene: .
clone size: .

CDR3 DNA: TGTGCCAGCAGCTTAGTTTCGGCTAGCGGGGGGACCTACGAGCAGTACTTC
CDR3 protein: CASSLVSASGGTYEQYF
J gene: TRBJ2-7
V gene: TRBV7-8
D gene: TRBD2
clone size: once

CDR3 DNA: TGTGCCAGCAGCTTTCGGGGACTAAATACGCAGTATTTT
CDR3 protein: CASSFRGLNTQYF
J gene: TRBJ2-3
V gene: TRBV5-6
D gene: TRBD2
clone size: once

CDR3 DNA: TGTGCCTGGAGTGGCCGGGCCTACGAGCAGTACTTC
CDR3 protein: CAWSGRAYEQYF
J gene: TRBJ2-7
V gene: TRBV30
D gene: .
clone size: .

CDR3 DNA: TGTGCCAGCAGTGGGGGGGTTACAATAACTAATGAAAAACTGTTTTTT
CDR3 protein: CASSGGVTITNEKLFF
J gene: TRBJ1-4
V gene: TRBV6-1
D gene: .
clone size: .

CDR3 DNA: TGTGCCTGGAGTATATCCCCTCTAGCGGGGTGGGACACAGATACGCAGTATTTT
CDR3 protein: CAWSISPLAGWDTDTQYF
J gene: TRBJ2-3
V gene: TRBV30
D gene: TRBD2
clone size: .

CDR3 DNA: TGCGCCAGCAGCTTTGCCGTTGGAGTACCTAATAATTCACCCCTCCACTTT
CDR3 protein: CASSFAVGVPNNSPLHF
J gene: TRBJ1-6
V gene: TRBV5-1
D gene: .
clone size: .

CDR3 DNA: TGCAGCGTTGGAGTAGCGGGAGGATACAATGAGCAGTTCTTC
CDR3 protein: CSVGVAGGYNEQFF
J gene: TRBJ2-1
V gene: TRBV29-1
D gene: TRBD2
clone size: .

CDR3 DNA: TGTGCCTGGAGGAGGGCGTTGGGACAGAGTTACGAGCAGTACTTC
CDR3 protein: CAWRRALGQSYEQYF
J gene: TRBJ2-7
V gene: TRBV30
D gene: TRBD1
clone size: .

CDR3 DNA: TGTGCCAGCAGTGGACAGGGCCTGTCGAACACTGAAGCTTTCTTT
CDR3 protein: CASSGQGLSNTEAFF
J gene: TRBJ1-1
V gene: TRBV2
D gene: TRBD1
clone size: .

CDR3 DNA: TGCGCCAGCAGCATCCAGGCCCTCCAAGAGACCCAGTACTTC
CDR3 protein: CASSIQALQETQYF
J gene: TRBJ2-5
V gene: TRBV5-1
D gene: .
clone size: few

CDR3 DNA: TGTGCCAGCAGTTGGTTGGGTTCGGGAGATTATCAGCCCCAGCATTTT
CDR3 protein: CASSWLGSGDYQPQHF
J gene: TRBJ1-5
V gene: TRBV28
D gene: .
clone size: .

CDR3 DNA: TGTGCCAGCTCACCACCGACAGGGTCTAAGGACGAGCAGTACTTC
CDR3 protein: CASSPPTGSKDEQYF
J gene: TRBJ2-7
V gene: TRBV18
D gene: TRBD1
clone size: .

CDR3 DNA: TGTGCCAGCAGCGTAGACGCGGGAAACACCATATATTTT
CDR3 protein: CASSVDAGNTIYF
J gene: TRBJ1-3
V gene: TRBV9
D gene: .
clone size: .

CDR3 DNA: TGTGCCAGCAGCTTAGCTCAGAAACTGGGAGGCAATGAGCAGTTCTTC
CDR3 protein: CASSLAQKLGGNEQFF
J gene: TRBJ2-1
V gene: TRBV13
D gene: .
clone size: .

CDR3 DNA: TGTGCCAGCAGTTTACGGGACAGTTTGAGAGCTTTCTTT
CDR3 protein: CASSLRDSLRAFF
J gene: TRBJ1-1
V gene: TRBV27
D gene: TRBD1
clone size: .

CDR3 DNA: TGTGCCAGTAGTATTATTGGGCATGAGCAGTTCTTC
CDR3 protein: CASSIIGHEQFF
J gene: TRBJ2-1
V gene: TRBV19
D gene: .
clone size: .

CDR3 DNA: TGCGCCAGCAGCCCGGAGGGACAGGGGTTCTCTGGAAACACCATATATTTT
CDR3 protein: CASSPEGQGFSGNTIYF
J gene: TRBJ1-3
V gene: TRBV5-1
D gene: TRBD1
clone size: .

CDR3 DNA: TGTGCCAGCAGAAAAGCGGGAGGGCCCACAGATACGCAGTATTTT
CDR3 protein: CASRKAGGPTDTQYF
J gene: TRBJ2-3
V gene: TRBV27
D gene: TRBD2
clone size: .

CDR3 DNA: TGCGCCAGCAGCCAAGTTGGGGGGGGCGATGAGCAGTTCTTC
CDR3 protein: CASSQVGGGDEQFF
J gene: TRBJ2-1
V gene: TRBV4-1
D gene: .
clone size: .

CDR3 DNA: TGTGCCAGCAGCCCAACCGGGACAGTTAACTATGGCTACACCTTC
CDR3 protein: CASSPTGTVNYGYTF
J gene: TRBJ1-2
V gene: TRBV6-5
D gene: TRBD1
clone size: .

CDR3 DNA: TGCGCCAGCAGATCCTCCGGGGGGCAGAGAGATACGCAGTATTTT
CDR3 protein: CASRSSGGQRDTQYF
J gene: TRBJ2-3
V gene: TRBV5-1
D gene: .
clone size: .

CDR3 DNA: TGTGCCAGTAGCTGGACAGATAGCAATCAGCCCCAGCATTTT
CDR3 protein: CASSWTDSNQPQHF
J gene: TRBJ1-5
V gene: TRBV19
D gene: .
clone size: few

CDR3 DNA: TGTGCCAGCAGTTCGGGACAGGGTAATTCACCCCTCCACTTT
CDR3 protein: CASSSGQGNSPLHF
J gene: TRBJ1-6
V gene: TRBV27
D gene: TRBD1
clone size: .

CDR3 DNA: TGTGCCAGCGGGTCTAGCGGCACAGATACGCAGTATTTT
CDR3 protein: CASGSSGTDTQYF
J gene: TRBJ2-3
V gene: TRBV7-9
D gene: .
clone size: .

CDR3 DNA: TGTGCCAGTAGTATTGATGGGACAGGGGGCTTTGGGGCCAACGTCCTGACTTTC
CDR3 protein: CASSIDGTGGFGANVLTF
J gene: TRBJ2-6
V gene: TRBV19
D gene: TRBD1
clone size: .

CDR3 DNA: TGTGCCAGCGCTGACAGGGAGAATTCACCCCTCCACTTT
CDR3 protein: CASADRENSPLHF
J gene: TRBJ1-6
V gene: TRBV27
D gene: TRBD1
clone size: .

CDR3 DNA: TGTGCCAGCTCTCCGATGACAAACTCCTACGAGCAGTACTTC
CDR3 protein: CASSPMTNSYEQYF
J gene: TRBJ2-7
V gene: TRBV18
D gene: .
clone size: once

CDR3 DNA: TGTGCCAGCAGTGGCGTCCTAGCCAGTCTCCTAGACTATGGCTACACCTTC
CDR3 protein: CASSGVLASLLDYGYTF
J gene: TRBJ1-2
V gene: TRBV2
D gene: .
clone size: .

CDR3 DNA: TGTGCCAGCAGTCTCAGCGGAAACAGGGGCCACGGGTACGAGCAGTACTTC
CDR3 protein: CASSLSGNRGHGYEQYF
J gene: TRBJ2-7
V gene: TRBV25-1
D gene: TRBD1
clone size: .

CDR3 DNA: TGTGCCAGCAGCTTAGATCCTCCGGGACTAGCGGGAGGGCGTCAAGAGACCCAGTACTTC
CDR3 protein: CASSLDPPGLAGGRQETQYF
J gene: TRBJ2-5
V gene: TRBV11-2
D gene: TRBD2
clone size: .

CDR3 DNA: TGTGCCAGCAGCCGGGGGGACAGGAGCTATCAGCCCCAGCATTTT
CDR3 protein: CASSRGDRSYQPQHF
J gene: TRBJ1-5
V gene: TRBV9
D gene: TRBD1
clone size: .

CDR3 DNA: TGCGCCAGCAGCTCGGTAGCGGGATCAGAGACCCAGTACTTC
CDR3 protein: CASSSVAGSETQYF
J gene: TRBJ2-5
V gene: TRBV5-1
D gene: TRBD2
clone size: few

CDR3 DNA: TGTGCCAGCAGCTATCGGACTAGCGGGACCGGGGAGCTGTTTTTT
CDR3 protein: CASSYRTSGTGELFF
J gene: TRBJ2-2
V gene: TRBV11-2
D gene: TRBD2
clone size: few

CDR3 DNA: TGCGCCAGTGGCCGGGAGGGCAAGGAGACCCAGTACTTC
CDR3 protein: CASGREGKETQYF
J gene: TRBJ2-5
V gene: TRBV5-1
D gene: TRBD2
clone size: once

CDR3 DNA: TGTGCCGGTCAATACAGGGGGTCGGACACTGAAGCTTTCTTT
CDR3 protein: CAGQYRGSDTEAFF
J gene: TRBJ1-1
V gene: TRBV6-5
D gene: TRBD1
clone size: .

CDR3 DNA: TGTGCCAGCAGCCATCGTTTGACAGGGGGCTATGGTGAAGCTTTCTTT
CDR3 protein: CASSHRLTGGYGEAFF
J gene: TRBJ1-1
V gene: TRBV3-1/TRBV3-2
D gene: TRBD1
clone size: few

CDR3 DNA: TGTGCCAGCAACCTGACAGGGATGTCCTATGGCTACACCTTC
CDR3 protein: CASNLTGMSYGYTF
J gene: TRBJ1-2
V gene: TRBV7-2
D gene: TRBD1
clone size: .

CDR3 DNA: TGTGCCAGCAGTTTGAATGAGCGAATTCAGTACTTC
CDR3 protein: CASSLNERIQYF
J gene: TRBJ2-4
V gene: TRBV28
D gene: .
clone size: .

CDR3 DNA: TGCGCCAGCAGCTTGGCACGGGGGGGCAACAATGAGCAGTTCTTC
CDR3 protein: CASSLARGGNNEQFF
J gene: TRBJ2-1
V gene: TRBV5-1
D gene: TRBD2
clone size: .

CDR3 DNA: TGTGCCAGCAGCGTAGCTGGAGGCGGGCCGGCCTCTGAGCAGTACTTC
CDR3 protein: CASSVAGGGPASEQYF
J gene: TRBJ2-7
V gene: TRBV9
D gene: .
clone size: .

CDR3 DNA: TGTGCCAGCAGTTACCAGCGGGGGGGCCTAGGGACCCAGTACTTC
CDR3 protein: CASSYQRGGLGTQYF
J gene: TRBJ2-5
V gene: TRBV6-5
D gene: TRBD2
clone size: .

CDR3 DNA: TGTGCCAGAAGCTTAGTCTTTTGGGACAGGGGTATCTACGAGCAGTACTTC
CDR3 protein: CARSLVFWDRGIYEQYF
J gene: TRBJ2-7
V gene: TRBV7-5
D gene: .
clone size: .

CDR3 DNA: TGTGCCACCAGTGATACAGCAGGAACCACTCGACGGGAGACCCAGTACTTC
CDR3 protein: CATSDTAGTTRRETQYF
J gene: TRBJ2-5
V gene: TRBV24-1
D gene: .
clone size: .

CDR3 DNA: TGTGCCAGCAGACCCGGACAGGGCAACTATGGCTACACCTTC
CDR3 protein: CASRPGQGNYGYTF
J gene: TRBJ1-2
V gene: TRBV28
D gene: TRBD1
clone size: .

CDR3 DNA: TGTGCCAGCAGCACCCACGTCGGGACATTTAGCTCCTACGAGCAGTACTTC
CDR3 protein: CASSTHVGTFSSYEQYF
J gene: TRBJ2-7
V gene: TRBV11-2
D gene: .
clone size: .

CDR3 DNA: TGTGCCAGCAGTTACCGTGGGACAGCCAACTATGGCTACACCTTC
CDR3 protein: CASSYRGTANYGYTF
J gene: TRBJ1-2
V gene: TRBV6-5
D gene: TRBD1
clone size: .

CDR3 DNA: TGTGCCAGCAGTTTGGGGGGGCGCCACTACAATGAGCAGTTCTTC
CDR3 protein: CASSLGGRHYNEQFF
J gene: TRBJ2-1
V gene: TRBV28
D gene: .
clone size: .

CDR3 DNA: TGCGCCAGCAGCGGGACACTAGGTACTAATGAAAAACTGTTTTTT
CDR3 protein: CASSGTLGTNEKLFF
J gene: TRBJ1-4
V gene: TRBV5-1
D gene: .
clone size: .

CDR3 DNA: TGTGCCAGCAGCCTACTAGCGGGAGGGCGGGAACGGGGCTACGAGCAGTACTTC
CDR3 protein: CASSLLAGGRERGYEQYF
J gene: TRBJ2-7
V gene: TRBV7-2
D gene: TRBD2
clone size: .

CDR3 DNA: TGTGCCAGCAGCTCGAGGGACACCCGACTAGCGGGAGGAGACTACAATGAGCAGTTCTTC
CDR3 protein: CASSSRDTRLAGGDYNEQFF
J gene: TRBJ2-1
V gene: TRBV9
D gene: TRBD2
clone size: .